This T cell receptor (beta chain) was found in a study of cytomegalovirus exposure and HLA in healthy donors (dated by TCRdb to the late 2010s). Regarding the complete study: An earlier analysis of under 600 of the donors reported 250 to 350 Gb of sequence data and some 120 million unique TCR beta sequences from around 200 million T cells. Donor age, sex, ethnicity and CMV serostatus were compiled alongside the repertoire data. HLA typing covered class I and class II loci at four-digit resolution. To study patterns of TCR occurrence, a later analysis re-analyzed previously published TCR beta repertoires from several hundred donors and added high-resolution HLA genotyping. All discovery cohort repertoires had been generated using a single sequencing platform. In an earlier analysis of 500 to 650 of the donors, high-throughput TCR beta sequencing was used to judge whether each TCR beta V gene segment behaved as functional or pseudogenic. Using immunosequencing, the study profiled T cell repertoires from 666 subjects and related those repertoires to cytomegalovirus serostatus. The genetic ancestry cluster associated with self-reported Caucasian donors included roughly four fifths of the approximately 430 genotyped donors. Besides the first cohort of 666 subjects, a separate validation cohort made up of roughly 120 different subjects was used. The study aimed to test whether cataloging public T cell receptors could reveal signatures of past pathogen exposure. In a later genetic analysis, genome-wide SNP genotypes for about three fifths of the roughly 670 donors were used, and that subset was treated as a discovery cohort. Among about 370 genotyped donors of the cohort, an average of roughly 230,000 unique TCR beta nucleotide sequences was sequenced per donor, of which about 19% were non-productive. To predict cytomegalovirus infection status, the study brought together high-throughput TCR immunosequencing, statistical association of individual TCRs with disease status, and machine learning. The number of donors typed differed by locus, with roughly 629-640 for A, B, C, DRB1 and DQB1, around 500 for DQA1, 606 for DPA1, and about 450 for DPB1. Rather than drawing on any new phenotypic data, the later analysis identified candidate immune exposures from TCR beta sequences and the way those sequences occurred across donors. Four to six DR-DQ haplotypes were handled as single units for association and clustering, since linkage in the cohort was strong. About 300 gigabases of sequencing data and around 85 million unique TCR sequences made up an early release that covered roughly 670 HLA-typed donors. What the authors observed across the whole study: In a later analysis, TCR association rates were found to vary across HLA loci, with the most associated TCRs seen for DRB1 alleles and the fewest for HLA-C alleles. Linkage disequilibrium might explain the correlated functional status among segregating V segments, but an unknown experimental factor could not be ruled out. A later analysis associated 15,000 to 20,000 TCR beta sequences with specific HLA alleles at a false discovery rate of 0.05. A total of about 180 TCR beta chains were listed by the study as associated with cytomegalovirus. A later genetic analysis associated a missense DCLRE1C variant with V-gene and J-gene trimming of TCR beta chains, and an independent cohort replicated the association. Most TCR sequences were seen in very few donors, while some public TCRs were found in many individuals. A further reported finding was that TCR beta sequences accurately predicted the HLA-A and HLA-B alleles for most subjects in the first cohort. Over 15 rarely observed V segments, including chromosome 9 orphons, were excluded from the earlier analysis of approximately 600 of the donors because counts were too low. Cytomegalovirus status was reported to be diagnosed by the classifier with high specificity and sensitivity in both the original and validation cohorts. The cohort was sequenced for TCR beta chains only, and without alpha or paired-chain data the features that could be detected were limited. According to a later genetic analysis, donors in an Asian-associated ancestry cluster had fewer N-insertions in productive TCRs than the approximately 700-donor mean. CMV serostatus was the only immune exposure information available for the cohort. In a later analysis, HLA-associated TCR beta chains were found to be more clonally expanded and to have lower generation probabilities than equally common non-associated chains. In vitro tests confirmed that a few of the cytomegalovirus-associated TCR beta chains recognize cytomegalovirus antigens. Some IMGT-functional V segments, including TRBV6-2 and TRBV6-3, could not be told apart with the 87-base-pair reads, so those segments were excluded. Broadly in line with IMGT annotations, most TCR beta V segments showed up in productive rearrangements about 87% or about 30% of the time in an earlier analysis of approximately 600 of the donors. According to the authors, the approach could potentially be generalized to other disease states and immunological phenotypes. Assigning TCR associations to individual alleles was difficult when HLA alleles, especially DR and DQ, strongly co-occurred. Sequencing depth was assumed to be roughly uniform across donors in the presence/absence analyses, though that assumption may not hold. Because some donors lacked HLA typing at each locus, the association tests relied only on the typed subset. A group of highly shared sequence variants was considered likely to be a technical artifact of the sequencing pipeline. According to a later analysis, parvovirus B19, influenza, CMV and Epstein-Barr virus appeared linked to several top co-occurrence clusters. In a later analysis, most CMV-associated TCR beta chains were found to appear HLA-restricted, with HLA associations seemingly driven largely by CMV exposure.

In total, approximately 700 healthy bone marrow donors made up the cohort. At the time of sampling, every cohort member was nominally healthy, though immune exposures that went unrecorded were likely present. The donor tested CMV seropositive and was one of the 289 seropositive cohort members. A peripheral blood sample was provided by each donor, and peripheral blood mononuclear cells were used for TCR beta sequencing. The Qiagen DNeasy Blood Extraction Kit was used to extract genomic DNA from the blood cell samples. The junction carries 18 bases between V and J, which are trimmed by 6 bases and 7 bases respectively. CDR1 and CDR2 (SQVTM, ANQGSEA) derive from the germline V gene. The CDR3 numbers 13 residues from cysteine through phenylalanine. Just the 39-base CDR3 DNA is kept, in frame starting at base 1. The library was made by the immunoSEQ multiplex PCR assay. A mixture of 60 forward primers for TCR Vbeta segments and 13 reverse primers for TCR Jbeta segments was used in the multiplex PCR. A multiplex PCR assay on genomic DNA amplified the CDR3 region of rearranged TCR beta genes. On the Illumina HiSeq System, the amplified TCR beta libraries were sequenced as 87-base-pair reads. From the authors' description of their analysis: A later analysis tallied roughly 78 million unique TCR beta chains across the 666 repertoires, and some 10 million of those chains were shared by two or more donors. Raw reads were error-corrected and collapsed into unique sequences by a nearest-neighbor algorithm in which closely related sequences were merged to remove PCR and sequencing errors. Alignment of CDR3 sequences to IMGT reference sequences was used to assign V, D and J gene segments. For a sequence to be retained, at least a six-nucleotide match to both a V gene segment and a J gene segment was required. Rearrangements were called productive when the CDR3 lacked stop codons and stayed in frame with V and J; all others were non-productive. Following IMGT convention, CDR3 was defined as the stretch from the second conserved V-encoded cysteine to the conserved J-encoded phenylalanine. The earlier analysis of about 500 of the donors excluded sequences that lacked an unambiguous match to a single V gene segment. An earlier analysis of several hundred of the donors classified V segments as functional when productive rearrangements were above 56.7% and as segregating when the standard deviation between donors was above 5%. A statistical classification framework was developed to diagnose cytomegalovirus status using the catalog of TCR beta chain sequences. In a later analysis, V and J genes were assigned by comparing TCR nucleotide sequences against IMGT/GENE-DB human TR gene sequences. In a later analysis, CDR3 sequences and most-parsimonious VDJ recombination scenarios were assigned using the TCRdist pipeline. In a later analysis, each TCR beta chain was defined by its CDR3 amino acid sequence together with its V-gene family, and reads lacking a unique V-gene family were excluded. As a way to deal with suspected cross-contamination and a sequencing artifact, a later analysis dropped nearly 600 nucleotide sequences that were highly shared and had low generation probability. A later analysis calculated a clonal expansion index for each public chain from normalized within-repertoire ranks of inferred template counts. In a later analysis, generation probabilities were computed with a VDJ recombination model fitted to out-of-frame rearrangements, and the resulting probabilities were checked against IGoR. A later analysis scored TCR-TCR, TCR-HLA and TCR-CMV co-occurrence with hypergeometric tests, applying a repertoire-size bias correction to TCR pairs. False discovery rates were estimated in a later analysis by permuting HLA or CMV assignments 20 times. In a later analysis, co-occurring TCRs were grouped with DBSCAN, and TCRdist sequence similarity was added when clustering was performed within HLA-allele-positive subsets. Co-occurrence clustering excluded repertoires with fewer than 30,000 or more than 120,000 public chains, plus five with anomalous nucleotide sharing. TCRdb limited this immuneACCESS table to in-frame rearrangements with V and J called. A share of clones is missing; checked studies link under half to unresolved V genes, and the rest is unexplained. V and J calls and clone size are given by that table; D and trimming were obtained from the DNA. The sample table lists roughly 110,000 clones, around 72% of them with a count of one. About 14% of the sample rests with the top ten.

Note on this clone: Its antigen has not been determined. The record has no base qualities; no much larger clone is one base away.

The receptor's source is a woman in her thirties or forties in good health and CMV-seropositive. The chain is assembled from TRBV29-1 and TRBJ1-2, with the D gene uncertain. Sample: PBMCs. In nucleotide form, the sequence is TGCAGCGTCGGGGAAAGTCGCCAGGTTGGCTACACCTTC. It specifies CSVGESRQVGYTF.